One sample yielded the 5 T cell receptor beta chains listed below, sequenced in a study of vaccination and CD4 T cells after COVID-19. Specified time point: late sampling 161 to 241 days after vaccination in three convalescent patients. Treatment meaning: approximately 10-day PBMC culture with coronavirus spike peptide pools or control peptides (ViraFEST assay). These receptors lack a known antigen. Sequence data for DNA of cultured CD4+ T cells were generated by the Oncomine TCR Beta short-read assay. One entry per CDR3 protein results from TCRdb running MiXCR on the PCR reads. The sample has fewer than 25,000 distinct CDR3 sequences, less than 40% seen once. Sample: CD4+ T cells from blood, cultured in vitro, taken about 7 months after SARS-CoV-2 vaccination. The receptors derive from a human donor who had recovered from COVID-19.

The table lists this clonotype with a few counts. V is TRBV20-1 and J is TRBJ1-2, with 8 bases identical to TRBD1. Germline V gives CDR1 DFQATT, CDR2 SNEGSKA (reference sequence). There are 12 residues in the CDR3. J gave up 7 bases and V 3 bases, and 4 bases lay outside the gene matches. The CDR3 is CSARSQGGGYTF. The CDR3 DNA is TGCAGTGCTAGGTCACAGGGGGGTGGCTACACCTTC.

This clonotype was seen only a few times. This rearrangement joins TRBV24-1 to TRBJ2-3, with D unresolved. The CDR3 is 13 amino acids. The germline V gene encodes CDR1 KGHDR and CDR2 SFDVKD. The V end was cut by 1 base, the J end by 2 bases, with 3 bases between. The CDR3 loop reads CATSDFDTDTQYF. CDR3 nucleotide sequence: TGTGCCACCAGTGATTTCGACACAGATACGCAGTATTTT.

The chain has TRBV27 and TRBJ1-1; possible D gene TRBD1, 6 bases. This CDR3 spans 15 amino acids. V dropped 0 bases and J dropped 6 bases, with 14 bases sitting between them. Germline V lookup: CDR1 MNHEY, CDR2 SMNVEV (reference sequence). DNA for the CDR3: TGTGCCAGCAGTTTATCAAAACAGGGTTGGGCTGAAGCTTTCTTT. Its translation: CASSLSKQGWAEAFF.

This chain joins TRBV29-1 and TRBJ2-5; D is unclear. Germline CDR1 and CDR2: SQVTM and ANQGSEA. The CDR3 consists of 12 residues. Trimming removed 1 base at V and 5 bases at J, with 8 bases between. The CDR3 spells CSVEGYRETQYF. CDR3 nucleotides: TGCAGCGTTGAAGGGTACCGGGAGACCCAGTACTTC.

The chain recombines TRBV19 with TRBJ2-1; the D gene is possibly TRBD2 (5 bases). Germline V gene data show CDR1 as LNHDA and CDR2 as SQIVND (reference sequence). The CDR3 is 15 residues long. V lost 5 bases and J lost 6, with 17 bases in between. The CDR3 loop reads CASSGLVARGNEQFF. The CDR3 DNA follows: TGTGCCAGTAGTGGACTCGTCGCACGTGGCAATGAGCAGTTCTTC.